Included here is one T cell receptor (beta chain) sequence, with context. The antigen remains undetermined. The definition of stable Graves' hyperthyroidism was no ophthalmopathy progression within 18 months. Patients aged 18 to 65 had newly diagnosed hyperthyroidism that had lasted under 2 months. Using around 10 ml of fresh peripheral blood, PBMCs were prepared. TCR beta CDR3 sequences were amplified from RNA transcripts. Primed by the HTBI set, a first-round RT-PCR was run on the TCR CDR3. TCRdb re-called the multiplex PCR reads through MiXCR, storing one row per CDR3 protein. The repertoire holds approximately 420,000 distinct CDR3 sequences, with 15% as singletons. The sample originates from a study of T cells in Graves' hyperthyroidism and ophthalmopathy. Germline assignment: CDR1 DFQATT and CDR2 SNEGSKA (reference sequence). This CDR3 is built from 15 residues. V gave up 1 base and J gave up 5 bases, with 15 bases separating them.

Study findings and constraints: A model using 13 V-J features told ophthalmopathy apart from stable hyperthyroidism.

This TCR was recovered from a woman in her thirties with Graves' hyperthyroidism. The chain joins TRBV20-1 to TRBJ2-1, with D maybe TRBD2 (6 bases). Source material: blood. The CDR3 DNA is TGCAGTGCTAGAGTAGCAGCTTGGGGGGACAATGAGCAGTTCTTC. Encoded protein: CSARVAAWGDNEQFF.